What follows are 15 T cell receptor beta chains derived from one specimen sequenced in a study of shared clonotypes between healthy human individuals. Only in-frame clones appear in the TCRdb table, and some are missing; sequencing was by immunoSEQ multiplex PCR. The sample lists a few million clones, over 90% occurring once. Sequenced: naive CD4+ T cells from PBMCs. The sample's subset: CD45RA+ positively selected. Source of these receptors: a man between 18 and 35 years old in good health. Some clones in this sample may be carry-over from other donors' samples.

This chain links TRBV2 with TRBJ1-5; D may be TRBD1 (6 bases). The length of the CDR3 is 14 residues. Trimming cost V 5 bases and J 7 bases, with 15 bases left between them. Germline V gene sequence: CDR1 SNHLY, CDR2 FYNNEI. The CDR3 DNA reads as TGTGCCAGCAGTCCCCAGGGGCCCAGGCAGCCCCAGCATTTT. Amino acids: CASSPQGPRQPQHF.

The V call is TRBV28, the J call TRBJ1-4; D possibly corresponds to TRBD1 (6 bases). Germline CDR1 reads MDHEN; CDR2 reads SYDVKM. This CDR3 comprises 17 residues. Trimming pared 6 bases from V and 3 bases from J, leaving 20 bases between. This chain's CDR3 is CASRPITRGPANEKLFF. The CDR3 coding sequence is TGTGCCAGCAGACCCATTACCCGGGGGCCGGCTAATGAAAAACTGTTTTTT.

The sample holds one count of this clone. The chain uses TRBV19 and TRBJ1-1, with a possible D match to TRBD1 (5 bases). Deletions cut 3 bases from V and 5 bases from J, with 16 bases between. In germline, CDR1 is LNHDA, CDR2 SQIVND (reference sequence). The CDR3 is made up of 15 amino acids. CDR3: CASSIGRIRGTEAFF. The CDR3 DNA follows: TGTGCCAGTAGTATCGGACGTATTAGGGGTACTGAAGCTTTCTTT.

The genes are TRBV4-2 and TRBJ2-4, with a tentative D call TRBD1 (6 bases). The length of the CDR3 is 14 residues. The V end lost 2 bases, the J end lost 3 bases, and 8 bases lay between the germline ends. Per the germline V gene, CDR1 is LGHNA and CDR2 is YNFKEQ. The CDR3: CASSQRGSKNIQYF. DNA for the CDR3: TGTGCCAGCAGCCAAAGGGGGAGCAAAAACATTCAGTACTTC.

The V gene is TRBV28, the J gene TRBJ2-1; maybe TRBD1 (5 bases). The V gene's germline CDR1 is MDHEN and CDR2 SYDVKM. The CDR3 totals 16 residues. Between the trimmed V and J ends, which lost 1 base and 5 bases, there was a span of 15 bases. Here the CDR3 reads CASSLYGQGVDNEQFF. The CDR3 DNA follows: TGTGCCAGCAGTTTATATGGCCAGGGCGTAGACAATGAGCAGTTCTTC.

The rearrangement uses TRBV19 and TRBJ1-1, with D uncertain. The CDR3 contains 14 residues. Germline-derived CDR1 and CDR2 are LNHDA and SQIVND (reference sequence). Trimming removed 3 bases at V and 3 bases at J, with 11 bases between. CDR3: CASSMVAAYTEAFF. CDR3 in DNA: TGTGCCAGTAGTATGGTGGCAGCTTACACTGAAGCTTTCTTT.

The table lists this clone with a count of one. The chain combines TRBV9 with TRBJ2-5; TRBD2 might be the D (5 bases). The CDR3 contains 11 residues. Trimming stripped 3 bases from V and 7 bases from J, with 7 bases between. Germline V gene sequence: CDR1 SGDLS, CDR2 YYNGEE. Here the CDR3 reads CASSDGGTQYF. The CDR3, as DNA: TGTGCCAGCAGCGATGGAGGGACCCAGTACTTC.

The chain combines TRBV6-6 with TRBJ2-3, with 12 positions matching TRBD2. Per germline, CDR1 MNHNY and CDR2 SVGAGI (reference sequence). V gave up 2 bases and J gave up 6 bases; unmatched junction bases: 3. The CDR3 sequence is 15 residues long. This CDR3 reads CASSYKTSGRDTQYF. As DNA, the CDR3 is TGTGCCAGCAGTTACAAAACTAGCGGGAGGGATACGCAGTATTTT.

The chain joins TRBV7-6 to TRBJ2-7; 9 bases map to TRBD1. The germline CDR1 and CDR2 sequences are SGHVS and FNYEAQ. The length of the CDR3 is 16 residues. After removal of 5 bases from V and 0 bases from J, the junction contained 8 bases not matched to a gene. The CDR3 DNA reads TGTGCCAGCAGCCCCCTTCGGGGACAGGGCTCCTACGAGCAGTACTTC. Its protein is CASSPLRGQGSYEQYF.

Remarks on this clone: Other DNA variants within this sample encode the same CDR3. The rearrangement links TRBV28 to TRBJ2-5; D uncertain. The germline V and J ends were trimmed by 6 bases and 4 bases, with 9 bases remaining between them. The V gene's germline CDR1 is MDHEN and CDR2 SYDVKM. This CDR3 has 12 residues. The CDR3 here is CASSRVGETQYF. The CDR3 DNA is TGTGCCAGCAGCCGAGTAGGAGAGACCCAGTACTTC.

This chain connects TRBV27 to TRBJ2-7; TRBD1 aligns across 9 bases. This CDR3 is 15 amino acids long. Unmatched junction bases numbered 11, after V lost 5 bases and J lost 6 bases. Germline CDR1 and CDR2: MNHEY and SMNVEV (reference sequence). CDR3 loop: CASSMRDRVFREQYF. In DNA form, the CDR3 reads TGTGCCAGCAGTATGCGGGACAGGGTTTTTCGCGAGCAGTACTTC.

This clone showed up just once. V usage is TRBV10-2 and J usage is TRBJ2-1; D is unresolved. The V gene lost 4 bases and the J gene lost 3 bases, with 4 bases spanning the gap. Per the germline V gene, CDR1 is WSHSY and CDR2 is SAAADI. The CDR3 has 12 amino acids. CDR3 residues: CASSVHYNEQFF. For the CDR3, the DNA is TGCGCCAGCAGTGTTCACTACAATGAGCAGTTCTTC.

This rearrangement joins TRBV15 to TRBJ2-7; perhaps TRBD2 as D (7 bases). V was pared by 3 bases and J by 0 bases, with 12 bases between. The CDR3 has 15 amino acids. The germline V gene encodes CDR1 LNHNV and CDR2 YYDKDF (reference sequence). The chain's CDR3 is CATSRGGASSYEQYF. In nucleotides, the CDR3 is TGTGCCACCAGCAGGGGGGGGGCCAGCTCCTACGAGCAGTACTTC.

This chain joins TRBV6-5 and TRBJ1-5; maybe TRBD1 (6 bases). Germline CDR1 MNHEY, CDR2 SVGAGI. The V end was cut by 6 bases, the J end by 4 bases, with 13 bases between. The CDR3 is 14 amino acids. Here the CDR3 DNA reads TGTGCCAGCAGAGGGAGGACAGCGAATCAGCCCCAGCATTTT. Translated: CASRGRTANQPQHF.

This chain joins TRBV18 and TRBJ1-1, with D possibly matching TRBD1 (6 bases). V was shortened by 4 bases and J by 11 bases, with 17 bases between the two germline ends. The germline V gene encodes CDR1 KGHSH and CDR2 LQKENI. The CDR3 contains 13 residues. CDR3 DNA: TGTGCCAGCTCACTCTACCCTGTGAGGGGGGCTTTCTTT. Translated, it gives CASSLYPVRGAFF.